This TCR beta chain was sequenced for a study of regulatory T cells in long-lasting Graves disease. Whole-study results and caveats: Limited samples may have lowered accuracy.

Noted time point: newly diagnosed GD, antithyroid drugs for less than 3 months. The TCR library was made from RNA extracted from PBMCs. V shed 6 bases and J shed 0 bases, with 10 bases lying between them. This CDR3 contains 14 residues. Investigators prepared the TCR beta libraries by applying iRepertoire HTBI primers and Arm-PCR of CDR3 regions. One entry per CDR3 protein, called by TCRdb with MiXCR from the multiplex PCR reads. Altogether about 440,000 distinct CDR3 sequences are present, 16% being singletons, with the ten largest covering 20% to 25%. This clonotype was counted at least ten times. Its target is not known. This sample was also put to use in a study of T cells in Graves' hyperthyroidism and ophthalmopathy. From that study: First-round RT-PCR targeting the TCR CDR3 was performed with the HTBI primer set.

The chain links TRBV12-3 or TRBV12-4 to TRBJ2-3; D perhaps matches TRBD1 (5 bases). The sample here was peripheral blood mononuclear cells (PBMCs), taken at new diagnosis, from a patient treated with antithyroid drugs. The TCR originated in a woman under 30 with Graves disease. CDR3 loop: CASSPDSSTDTQYF. In DNA, the CDR3 is TGTGCCAGCAGCCCAGACAGTAGCACAGATACGCAGTATTTT.